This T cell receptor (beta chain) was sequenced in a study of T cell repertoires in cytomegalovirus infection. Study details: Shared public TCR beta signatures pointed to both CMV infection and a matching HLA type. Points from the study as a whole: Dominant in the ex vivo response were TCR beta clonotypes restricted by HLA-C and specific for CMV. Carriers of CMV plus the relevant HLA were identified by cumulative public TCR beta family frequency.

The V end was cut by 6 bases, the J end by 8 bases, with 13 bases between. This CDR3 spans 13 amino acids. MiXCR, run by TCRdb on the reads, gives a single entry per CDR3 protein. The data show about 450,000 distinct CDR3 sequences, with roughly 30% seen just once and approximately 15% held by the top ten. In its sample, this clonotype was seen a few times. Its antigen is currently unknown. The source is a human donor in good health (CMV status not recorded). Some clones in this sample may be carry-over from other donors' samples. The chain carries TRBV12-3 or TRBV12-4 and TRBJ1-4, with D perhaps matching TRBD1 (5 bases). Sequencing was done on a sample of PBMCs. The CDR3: CASRLGTIEKLFF. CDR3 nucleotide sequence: TGTGCCAGCAGGCTGGGGACCATCGAAAAACTGTTTTTT.